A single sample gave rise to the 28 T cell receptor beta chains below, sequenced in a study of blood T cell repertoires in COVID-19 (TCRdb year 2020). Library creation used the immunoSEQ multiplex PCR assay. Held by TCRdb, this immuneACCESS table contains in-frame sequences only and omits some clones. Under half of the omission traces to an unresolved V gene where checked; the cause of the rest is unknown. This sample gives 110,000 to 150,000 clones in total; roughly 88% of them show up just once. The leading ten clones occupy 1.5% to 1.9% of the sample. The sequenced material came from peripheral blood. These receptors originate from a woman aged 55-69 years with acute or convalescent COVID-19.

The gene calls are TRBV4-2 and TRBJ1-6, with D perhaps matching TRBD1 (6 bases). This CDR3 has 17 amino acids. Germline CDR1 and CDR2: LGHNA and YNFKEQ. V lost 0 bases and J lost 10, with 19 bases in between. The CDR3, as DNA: TGTGCCAGCAGCCAAGATAGAGGACAGACCATGGGATCACCCCTCCACTTT. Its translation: CASSQDRGQTMGSPLHF.

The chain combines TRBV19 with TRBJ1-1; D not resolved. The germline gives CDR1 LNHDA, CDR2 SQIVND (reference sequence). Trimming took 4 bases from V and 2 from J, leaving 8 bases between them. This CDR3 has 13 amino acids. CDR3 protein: CASSKEGNTEAFF. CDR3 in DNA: TGTGCCAGTAGTAAGGAGGGTAACACTGAAGCTTTCTTT.

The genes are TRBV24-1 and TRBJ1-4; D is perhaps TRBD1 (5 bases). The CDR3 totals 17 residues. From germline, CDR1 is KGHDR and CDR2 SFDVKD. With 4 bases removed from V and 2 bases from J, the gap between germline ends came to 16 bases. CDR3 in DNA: TGTGCCACCAGTGACTTCAATGGACAAGCTACTAATGAAAAACTGTTTTTT. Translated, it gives CATSDFNGQATNEKLFF.

The CDR3 spells CASRTGGANTEAFF. For the CDR3, the DNA is TGTGCCAGCAGAACCGGGGGGGCGAACACTGAAGCTTTCTTT. The V call is TRBV7-9, the J call TRBJ1-1, with a tentative D call TRBD1 (6 bases). CDR3 length equals 14 residues. Trimming removed 6 bases from V and 1 base from J, with 12 bases in between. Germline V gene data show CDR1 as SEHNR and CDR2 as FQNEAQ (reference sequence).

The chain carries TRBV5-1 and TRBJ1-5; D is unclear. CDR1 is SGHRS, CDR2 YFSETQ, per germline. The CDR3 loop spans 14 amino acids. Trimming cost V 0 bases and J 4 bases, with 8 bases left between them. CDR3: CASSLDGANQPQHF. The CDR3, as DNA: TGCGCCAGCAGCTTGGACGGTGCAAATCAGCCCCAGCATTTT.

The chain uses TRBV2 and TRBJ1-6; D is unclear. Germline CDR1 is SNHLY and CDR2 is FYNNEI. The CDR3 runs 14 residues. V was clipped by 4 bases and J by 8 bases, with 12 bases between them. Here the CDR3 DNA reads TGTGCCAGCAGTGTCGGGCCGGGGTATTCACCCCTCCACTTT. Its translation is CASSVGPGYSPLHF.

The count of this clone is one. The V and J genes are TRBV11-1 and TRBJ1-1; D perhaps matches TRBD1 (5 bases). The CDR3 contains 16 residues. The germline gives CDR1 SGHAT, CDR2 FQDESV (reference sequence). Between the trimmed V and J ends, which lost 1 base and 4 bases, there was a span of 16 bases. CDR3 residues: CASSLGGGLLGTEAFF. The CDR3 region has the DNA TGTGCCAGCAGCTTAGGGGGGGGACTCCTAGGCACTGAAGCTTTCTTT.

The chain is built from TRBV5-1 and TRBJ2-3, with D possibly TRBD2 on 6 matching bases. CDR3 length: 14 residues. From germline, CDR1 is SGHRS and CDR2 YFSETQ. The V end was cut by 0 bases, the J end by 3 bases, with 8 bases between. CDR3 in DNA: TGCGCCAGCAGCTTGGGACTAGATACAGATACGCAGTATTTT. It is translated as CASSLGLDTDTQYF.

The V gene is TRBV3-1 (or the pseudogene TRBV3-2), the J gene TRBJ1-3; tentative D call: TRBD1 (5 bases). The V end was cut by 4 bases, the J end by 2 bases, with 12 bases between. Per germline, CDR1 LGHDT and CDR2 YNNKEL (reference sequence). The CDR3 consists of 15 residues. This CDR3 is CASSLRGGAGNTIYF. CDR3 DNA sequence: TGTGCCAGCAGCCTCCGGGGGGGGGCTGGAAACACCATATATTTT.

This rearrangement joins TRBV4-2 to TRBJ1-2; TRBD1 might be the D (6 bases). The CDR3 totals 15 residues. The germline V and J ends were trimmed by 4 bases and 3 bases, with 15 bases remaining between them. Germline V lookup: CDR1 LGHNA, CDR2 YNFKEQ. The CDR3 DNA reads TGTGCCAGCAGCCCCCAAGTCGCAGGGGACTATGGCTACACCTTC. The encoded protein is CASSPQVAGDYGYTF.

Here the CDR3 DNA reads TGTGCCTGGAGTCGGGAGGGTAAGGACTACGAGCAGTACTTC. Translation: CAWSREGKDYEQYF. The chain has TRBV30 and TRBJ2-7, with 8 bases matching TRBD2. This CDR3 contains 14 residues. Germline loops: CDR1 GTSNPN, CDR2 SVGIG (reference sequence). With V trimmed by 2 bases and J by 3 bases, 6 bases remained unmatched.

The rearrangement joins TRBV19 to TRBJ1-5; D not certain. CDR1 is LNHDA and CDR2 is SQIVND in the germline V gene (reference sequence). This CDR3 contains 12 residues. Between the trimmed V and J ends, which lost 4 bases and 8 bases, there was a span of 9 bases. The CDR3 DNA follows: TGTGCCAGTAGTACGCCGGGTAAGCCCCAGCATTTT. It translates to CASSTPGKPQHF.

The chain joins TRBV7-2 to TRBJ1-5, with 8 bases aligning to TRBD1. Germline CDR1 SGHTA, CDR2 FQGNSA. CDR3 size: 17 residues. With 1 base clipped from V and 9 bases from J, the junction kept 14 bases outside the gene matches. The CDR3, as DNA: TGTGCCAGCAGCTTAGTAGTGGCCCTGTCAGGGGGCTTGCCCCAGCATTTT. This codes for CASSLVVALSGGLPQHF.

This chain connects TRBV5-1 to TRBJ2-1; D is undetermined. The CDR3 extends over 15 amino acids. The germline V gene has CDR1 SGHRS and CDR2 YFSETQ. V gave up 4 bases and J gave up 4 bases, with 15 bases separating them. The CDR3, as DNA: TGCGCCAGCAGCCCCCAGGTCCAAATTTACAATGAGCAGTTCTTC. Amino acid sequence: CASSPQVQIYNEQFF. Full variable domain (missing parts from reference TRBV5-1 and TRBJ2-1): KAGVTQTPRYLIKTRGQQVTLSCSPISGHRSVSWYQQTPGQGLQFLFEYFSETQRNKGNFPGRFSGRQFSNSRSEMNVSTLELGDSALYLCASSPQVQIYNEQFFGPGTRLTVL.

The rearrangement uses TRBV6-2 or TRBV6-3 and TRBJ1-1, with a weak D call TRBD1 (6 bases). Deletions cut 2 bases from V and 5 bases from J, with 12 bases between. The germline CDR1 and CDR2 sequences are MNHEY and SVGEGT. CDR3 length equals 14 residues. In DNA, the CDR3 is TGTGCCAGCAGTTACCCGGCCAGGGGAACTGAAGCTTTCTTT. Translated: CASSYPARGTEAFF.

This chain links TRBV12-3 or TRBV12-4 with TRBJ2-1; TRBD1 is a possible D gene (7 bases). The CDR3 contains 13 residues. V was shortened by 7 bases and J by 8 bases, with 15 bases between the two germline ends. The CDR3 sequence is CASTEGASDEQFF. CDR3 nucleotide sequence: TGTGCCAGCACGGAGGGGGCTTCGGATGAGCAGTTCTTC.

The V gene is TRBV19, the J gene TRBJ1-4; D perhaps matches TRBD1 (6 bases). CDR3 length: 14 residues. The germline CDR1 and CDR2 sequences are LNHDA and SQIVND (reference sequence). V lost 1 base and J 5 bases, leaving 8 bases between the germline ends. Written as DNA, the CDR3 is TGTGCCAGTAGTATAGGGACAGAGAATGAAAAACTGTTTTTT. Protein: CASSIGTENEKLFF.

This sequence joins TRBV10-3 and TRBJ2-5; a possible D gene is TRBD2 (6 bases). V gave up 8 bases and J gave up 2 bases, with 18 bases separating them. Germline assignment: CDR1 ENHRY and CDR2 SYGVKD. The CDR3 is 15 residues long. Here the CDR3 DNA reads TGTGCCATCTCACGGACCCCGGAGGGTCAAGAGACCCAGTACTTC. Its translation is CAISRTPEGQETQYF.

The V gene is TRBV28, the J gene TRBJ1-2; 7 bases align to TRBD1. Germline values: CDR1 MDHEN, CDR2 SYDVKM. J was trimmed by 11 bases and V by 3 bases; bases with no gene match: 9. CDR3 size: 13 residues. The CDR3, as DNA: TGTGCCAGCAGTTTGTTGCGGCAGGGGGTATACACCTTC. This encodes CASSLLRQGVYTF.

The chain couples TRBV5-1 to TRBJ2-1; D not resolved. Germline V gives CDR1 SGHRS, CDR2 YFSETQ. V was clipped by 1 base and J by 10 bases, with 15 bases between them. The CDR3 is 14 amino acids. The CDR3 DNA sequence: TGCGCCAGCAGCTTGCTGATGGGCGATATGGAGCAGTTCTTC. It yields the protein CASSLLMGDMEQFF.

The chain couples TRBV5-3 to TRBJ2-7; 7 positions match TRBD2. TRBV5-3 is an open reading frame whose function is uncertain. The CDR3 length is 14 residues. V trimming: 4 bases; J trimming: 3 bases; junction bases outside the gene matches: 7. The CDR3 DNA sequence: TGTGCCAGAAGCCCGATGGCGGGGGTCTACGAGCAGTACTTC. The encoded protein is CARSPMAGVYEQYF.

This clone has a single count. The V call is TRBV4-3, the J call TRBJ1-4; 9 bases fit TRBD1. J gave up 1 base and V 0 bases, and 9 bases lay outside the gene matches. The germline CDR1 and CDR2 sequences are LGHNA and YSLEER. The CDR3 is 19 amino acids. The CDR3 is CASSQELDRGVGTNEKLFF. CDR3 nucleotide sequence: TGCGCCAGCAGCCAAGAACTGGACAGGGGAGTTGGAACTAATGAAAAACTGTTTTTT.

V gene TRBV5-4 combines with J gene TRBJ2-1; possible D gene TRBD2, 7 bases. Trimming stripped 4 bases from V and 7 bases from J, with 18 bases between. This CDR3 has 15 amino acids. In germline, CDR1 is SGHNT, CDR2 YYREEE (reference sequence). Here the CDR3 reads CASSGGGTEMNEQFF. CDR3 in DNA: TGTGCCAGCAGCGGGGGGGGCACCGAAATGAATGAGCAGTTCTTC.

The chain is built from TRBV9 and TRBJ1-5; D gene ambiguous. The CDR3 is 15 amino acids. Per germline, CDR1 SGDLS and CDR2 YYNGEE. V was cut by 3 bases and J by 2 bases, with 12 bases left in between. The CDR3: CASSATPVGNQPQHF. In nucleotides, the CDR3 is TGTGCCAGCAGCGCAACCCCGGTGGGCAATCAGCCCCAGCATTTT.

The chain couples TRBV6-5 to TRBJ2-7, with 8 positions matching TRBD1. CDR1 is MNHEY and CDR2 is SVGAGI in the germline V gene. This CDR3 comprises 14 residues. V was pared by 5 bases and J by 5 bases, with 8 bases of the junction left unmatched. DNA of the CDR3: TGTGCCAGCAGTACCGACAGGGGTCAGAACGAGCAGTACTTC. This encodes CASSTDRGQNEQYF.

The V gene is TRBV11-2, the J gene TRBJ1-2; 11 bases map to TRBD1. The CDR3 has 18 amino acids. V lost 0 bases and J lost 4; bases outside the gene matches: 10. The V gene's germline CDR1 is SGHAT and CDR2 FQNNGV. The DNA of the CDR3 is TGTGCCAGCAGCTTAGATTGGTTGGGACAGGGGGACGCCTATGGCTACACCTTC. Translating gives CASSLDWLGQGDAYGYTF.

The CDR3 DNA sequence: TGTGCCAGCAGTCCCTTTAGGACTAGCGGGGGGGCGCAGCAGTACTTC. As protein: CASSPFRTSGGAQQYF. The chain carries TRBV6-2 or TRBV6-3 and TRBJ2-7; 15 bases map to TRBD2. V was clipped by 5 bases and J by 8 bases; unmatched bases: 10. The CDR3 covers 16 residues. The V gene's germline CDR1 is MNHEY and CDR2 SVGEGT.

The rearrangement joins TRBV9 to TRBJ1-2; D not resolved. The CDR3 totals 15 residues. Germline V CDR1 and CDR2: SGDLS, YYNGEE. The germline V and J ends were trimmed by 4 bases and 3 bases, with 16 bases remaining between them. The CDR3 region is CASSPRNQAYYGYTF. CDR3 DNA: TGTGCCAGCAGCCCAAGAAATCAGGCCTACTATGGCTACACCTTC.